These T cell receptor beta chains were read from a single sample in a study of OX40 agonist ivuxolimab in advanced cancers. Here immunoSEQ multiplex PCR was the method, and the copy in TCRdb shows in-frame clones only, minus some. The table records 90,000 or so clones, 91% of them present only once. The specimen comprised CD4+ or CD8+ T cells sorted from blood, sampled in a trial of the OX40 agonist ivuxolimab. The receptors were gathered from an adult with an advanced solid tumor such as melanoma, head and neck, liver or kidney cancer. CDR3s include the opening cysteine and the closing phenylalanine or tryptophan. The D gene is left open where the match is weak. The size of a clone is reported for some rows only, either as once, few or many, or as a class for expanded clones.

clone_size j_call d_call v_call cdr3_nt cdr3_aa
- TRBJ2-5 TRBD2 TRBV28 TGTGCCAGCAGCCCTGGGACTAGCGGGAGGAAGACCCAGTACTTC CASSPGTSGRKTQYF
- TRBJ2-6 TRBD2 TRBV28 TGTGCCAGCAGTTTGGGGGGGGCTGGGGCCAACGTCCTGACTTTC CASSLGGAGANVLTF
few TRBJ1-3 TRBD1 TRBV28 TGTGCCAGCAGACTACAGGGGCCCTCTGGAAACACCATATATTTT CASRLQGPSGNTIYF
once TRBJ1-1 - TRBV19 TGTGCCAGTAGAGATCGGGGGGGGAACACTGAAGCTTTCTTT CASRDRGGNTEAFF
- TRBJ2-2 TRBD1 TRBV11-3 TGTGCCAGCAGCTTAGGACAGGGTCGATCCGGGGAGCTGTTTTTT CASSLGQGRSGELFF
- TRBJ2-4 - TRBV11-2 - CASSLVASGSLYF
few TRBJ1-1 - TRBV10-3 TGTGCCATCAGACAGGGGAACACTGAAGCTTTCTTT CAIRQGNTEAFF
- TRBJ2-3 TRBD2 TRBV28 TGTGCCAGCAGTTTTAGCGGGGGCCGGGGTACGCAGTATTTT CASSFSGGRGTQYF
- TRBJ1-4 TRBD1 TRBV28 TGTGCCAGCAGTCCCGGGCCGGGACAGCATAATGAAAAACTGTTTTTT CASSPGPGQHNEKLFF
- TRBJ1-5 - TRBV5-4 TGTGCCAGCAGCTTGGGAGGTGCTAGCAATCAGCCCCAGCATTTT CASSLGGASNQPQHF
- TRBJ2-7 - TRBV5-1 TGCGCCAGCAACCCGGCGGGCGCTCGGGAGCAGTACTTC CASNPAGAREQYF
- TRBJ2-7 TRBD2 TRBV14 TGTGCCAGCAGCCAGGGTACGGCGAGCGGGAACGAGCAGTACTTC CASSQGTASGNEQYF
- TRBJ2-3 - TRBV11-3 TGTGCCAGCAGCTTTACAGCCAGCACAGATACGCAGTATTTT CASSFTASTDTQYF
- TRBJ1-5 - TRBV19 TGTGCCAGTAGTATTTGGGCCTCAAATCAGCCCCAGCATTTT CASSIWASNQPQHF
- TRBJ2-1 - TRBV7-6 TGTGCCAGCAGCTTGTTTAACCAGCCAAGCGATGAGCAGTTCTTC CASSLFNQPSDEQFF
- TRBJ2-5 - TRBV15 TGTGCCACCAGCAGAGATGGGGTCGGTAGAGCCCAGTACTTC CATSRDGVGRAQYF
once TRBJ1-4 - TRBV7-2 TGTGCCAGCAGCTTAGCAGGGGGTAGTGAAAAACTGTTTTTT CASSLAGGSEKLFF
- TRBJ2-3 TRBD1 TRBV6-6 TGTGCCGCCCAGGGGGCCTTAAAAGATACGCAGTATTTT CAAQGALKDTQYF
- TRBJ1-2 - TRBV5-8 TGTGCCAGCAGACAGGGATTCGGGGGCTACACCTTC CASRQGFGGYTF
few TRBJ2-1 - TRBV7-2 TGTGCCAGCAGTTCCCTCGGGAGCTACAATGAGCAGTTCTTC CASSSLGSYNEQFF
- TRBJ1-1 TRBD1 TRBV5-1 TGCGCCAGCAGCTTAGACAGGGCAGCCACTGAAGCTTTCTTT CASSLDRAATEAFF
- TRBJ2-1 TRBD1 TRBV27 TGTGCCAGCAGTCCCGGACAGGGAGGAAGGCCATACAATGAGCAGTTCTTC CASSPGQGGRPYNEQFF
- TRBJ1-2 - TRBV27 TGTGCCAGCAGGCAGACAGCAAGATCGGGCTACACCTTC CASRQTARSGYTF
- TRBJ2-7 TRBD2 TRBV10-1 TGCGCCAGCAGTGAGTCTGCTAGCGGGAGAAGCGAGCAGTACTTC CASSESASGRSEQYF
- TRBJ1-5 - TRBV5-6 TGTGCCAGCAGCTTGGCCGATCAGCCCCAGCATTTT CASSLADQPQHF
- TRBJ1-1 - TRBV29-1 TGCAGCGTAGACAAAGGGACGTCGAACACTGAAGCTTTCTTT CSVDKGTSNTEAFF
- TRBJ1-5 TRBD1 TRBV4-2 TGTGCCAGCAGCCAGGGACAGGGAGAAATTCAGCCCCAGCATTTT CASSQGQGEIQPQHF
- TRBJ2-7 TRBD1 TRBV18 TGTGCCAGCTCCGCCGGACAGGGACCCTACGAGCAGTACTTC CASSAGQGPYEQYF
- TRBJ2-5 - TRBV19 TGTGCCAGTAGTATACAGGGGCAACAAGAGACCCAGTACTTC CASSIQGQQETQYF
- TRBJ2-1 - TRBV4-2 TGTGCCAGCAGCCAAGATCGCCAGCGGTACAATGAGCAGTTCTTC CASSQDRQRYNEQFF
- TRBJ2-7 TRBD1 TRBV28 TGTGCCAGCCAGACAGGGGGCCTTTACGAGCAGTACTTC CASQTGGLYEQYF
- TRBJ2-1 TRBD1 TRBV11-2 TGTGCCAGCAGCTTAGGGGCCAGAGGGGGCCACAATGAGCAGTTCTTC CASSLGARGGHNEQFF
- TRBJ2-5 - TRBV6-1 TGTGCCAGCAGTGAAGTTGCTAGCGTGACCCAGTACTTC CASSEVASVTQYF
once TRBJ2-5 - TRBV5-4 TGTGCCAGCAGGGCCGGGGCCCTGAAAGAGACCCAGTACTTC CASRAGALKETQYF
- TRBJ1-2 - TRBV5-4 TGTGCCAGCAGCAGGACTCCTGGGGTAGGCGGCTACACCTTC CASSRTPGVGGYTF
- TRBJ1-5 TRBD1 TRBV28 TGTGCCAGTGGGACAGGCCTCAATCAGCCCCAGCATTTT CASGTGLNQPQHF
once TRBJ2-2 TRBD2 TRBV27 TGTGCCAGCAGTTTCGACGGACTAGCGGGAAGGTCCGGGGAGCTGTTTTTT CASSFDGLAGRSGELFF
- TRBJ1-2 TRBD1 TRBV14 TGTGCCAGCAGCCCCGACAGGGACTATGGCTACACCTTC CASSPDRDYGYTF
once TRBJ2-5 - TRBV7-7 TGTGCTAGCAGCCCCCTGTTACAGGGCGGGGAGACCCAGTACTTC CASSPLLQGGETQYF
once TRBJ1-1 - TRBV19 TGTGCCAGTTCTTCCGAGGGGGGGCTGAACACTGAAGCTTTCTTT CASSSEGGLNTEAFF
- TRBJ2-3 TRBD2 TRBV5-1 TGCGCCAGCAGCTTGGGAGTAGCGGGAGGAGGTGATACGCAGTATTTT CASSLGVAGGGDTQYF
- TRBJ2-7 - TRBV5-1 TGCGCCAGCAGCGGGTTGGACCGCCCCTACGAGCAGTACTTC CASSGLDRPYEQYF
few TRBJ2-4 - TRBV2 TGTGCCAGCAGAAATCAGCTCGAACAAAACATTCAGTACTTC CASRNQLEQNIQYF
- TRBJ2-2 - TRBV19 TGTGCCAGTAAATTGGGGGAAGGCACCGGGGAGCTGTTTTTT CASKLGEGTGELFF
- TRBJ1-1 - TRBV14 TGTGCCAGCAGCTTTGGCGGCACGAACACTGAAGCTTTCTTT CASSFGGTNTEAFF
once TRBJ2-1 - TRBV29-1 TGCAGCGCACCGGGTTCCGCACCGAGGCGGGAGCAGTTCTTC CSAPGSAPRREQFF
- TRBJ1-2 - TRBV7-2 TGTGCCAGCAGCCCCCAGACTCACTCCGGCGACTATGGCTACACCTTC CASSPQTHSGDYGYTF
once TRBJ2-1 TRBD2 TRBV2 TGTGCCAGCAGGACTAGCGGGATGAACAATGAGCAGTTCTTC CASRTSGMNNEQFF
once TRBJ1-5 TRBD1 TRBV28 TGTGCCAGCAGATTGGACAGGATCTCTCCCCAGCATTTT CASRLDRISPQHF
- TRBJ2-2 TRBD1 TRBV30 TGTGCCTGGAATAGGGGGCATACCGGGGAGCTGTTTTTT CAWNRGHTGELFF
- TRBJ2-7 TRBD2 TRBV7-8 TGTGCCAGCAGCCCCTCGGGCGGGAGCGGAGAGCAGTACTTC CASSPSGGSGEQYF
- TRBJ2-2 - TRBV5-1 TGCGCCAGCAGCCTCGGGTCCATCATGAACACCGGGGAGCTGTTTTTT CASSLGSIMNTGELFF
- TRBJ1-2 - TRBV28 TGTGCCAGCAGGCTAACTAGGAGAAACTATGGCTACACCTTC CASRLTRRNYGYTF
few TRBJ1-1 - TRBV7-9 TGTGCCAGCAGCTTAGGACAGTTGAACACTGAAGCTTTCTTT CASSLGQLNTEAFF
once TRBJ2-3 TRBD2 TRBV30 TGTGCCTGGAGCGACAATAGCGGGAGGGCCGGTACGCAGTATTTT CAWSDNSGRAGTQYF
- TRBJ2-1 TRBD2 TRBV19 TGTGCCAGTAGTATAAGTGGGACTAGCGGGAGTACTGAGCAGTTCTTC CASSISGTSGSTEQFF
- TRBJ2-7 - TRBV6-6 TGTGCCAGCAGTTACCTAGGACCGTCTTACGAGCAGTACTTC CASSYLGPSYEQYF
- TRBJ2-3 - TRBV5-1 TGCGCCAGCAGCGTTCCCCGACAACATAGCACAGATACGCAGTATTTT CASSVPRQHSTDTQYF
- TRBJ2-5 TRBD2 TRBV4-2 TGTGCCAGCAGCCAAGATGTGACTAGCGGGAGCTGGGAGACCCAGTACTTC CASSQDVTSGSWETQYF
- TRBJ1-2 - TRBV28 TGTGCCAGCAGTTTTAGCGGGGCCGGCTATGGCTACACCTTC CASSFSGAGYGYTF